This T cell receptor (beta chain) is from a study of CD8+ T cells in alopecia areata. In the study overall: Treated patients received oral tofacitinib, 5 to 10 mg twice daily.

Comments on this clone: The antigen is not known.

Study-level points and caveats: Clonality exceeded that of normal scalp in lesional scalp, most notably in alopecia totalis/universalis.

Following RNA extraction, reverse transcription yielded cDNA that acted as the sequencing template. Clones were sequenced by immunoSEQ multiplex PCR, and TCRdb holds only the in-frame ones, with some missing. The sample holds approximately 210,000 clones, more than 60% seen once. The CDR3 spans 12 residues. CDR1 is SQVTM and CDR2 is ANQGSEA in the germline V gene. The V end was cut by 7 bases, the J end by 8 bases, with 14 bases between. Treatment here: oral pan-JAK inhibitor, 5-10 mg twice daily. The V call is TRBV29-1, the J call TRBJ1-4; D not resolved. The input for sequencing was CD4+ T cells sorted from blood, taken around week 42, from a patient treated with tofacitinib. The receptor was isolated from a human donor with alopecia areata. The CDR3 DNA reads TGCAGCGCAGCCCGGGGAGGAGAAAAACTGTTTTTT. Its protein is CSAARGGEKLFF.